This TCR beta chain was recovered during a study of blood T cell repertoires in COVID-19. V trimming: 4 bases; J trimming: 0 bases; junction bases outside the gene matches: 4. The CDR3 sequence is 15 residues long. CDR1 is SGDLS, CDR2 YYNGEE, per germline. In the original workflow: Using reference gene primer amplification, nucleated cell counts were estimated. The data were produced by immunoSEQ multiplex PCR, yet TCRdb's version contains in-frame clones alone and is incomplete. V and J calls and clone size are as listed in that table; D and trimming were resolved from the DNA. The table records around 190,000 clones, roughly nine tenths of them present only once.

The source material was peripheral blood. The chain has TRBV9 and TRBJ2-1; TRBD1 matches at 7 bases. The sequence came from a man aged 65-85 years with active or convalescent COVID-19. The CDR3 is CASSHRDSSYNEQFF. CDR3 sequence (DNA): TGTGCCAGCAGCCACCGGGACAGCTCCTACAATGAGCAGTTCTTC.